The entry that follows covers one TCR beta chain sequence. The data stem from a study of OX40 agonist ivuxolimab in advanced cancers. Study overall: Three patients, one with hepatocellular carcinoma and two with cutaneous melanoma, responded partially.

Germline values: CDR1 SEHNR, CDR2 FQNEAQ (reference sequence). This CDR3 is 18 amino acids long. Trimming cost V 4 bases and J 2 bases; bases outside gene matches: 6. Only in-frame clones appear in the TCRdb table, and some are missing; sequencing was by immunoSEQ multiplex PCR. The table lists around 46,000 clones, 89% of them singletons. Material: CD4+ or CD8+ T cells sorted from blood, obtained in a trial of the OX40 agonist ivuxolimab. This receptor was taken from an adult with an advanced solid tumor such as melanoma, head and neck, liver or kidney cancer. This chain joins TRBV7-9 and TRBJ2-2, with TRBD2 matching over 14 bases. This CDR3 reads CASSSKGLAGENTGELFF. As DNA, the CDR3 is TGTGCCAGCAGCTCCAAGGGACTAGCGGGGGAAAACACCGGGGAGCTGTTTTTT.